This TCR beta chain was captured in a study of siplizumab effects on memory and regulatory T cells. Study-level findings and limits: Memory cells seemed less diverse than naive T cells, which seemed major alloresponse contributors. Many proliferating CD4+ or CD8+ clones remained unclassified. Roughly 75-96% of them could not be assigned either a naive or a memory phenotype. There were only a minor fraction of alloreactive clones that mapped to unstimulated subsets. Suppressive function of proliferating Tregs from siplizumab cultures was not confirmed.

Comments on this clone: No antigen is known for it.

Clones were read by immunoSEQ multiplex PCR, and TCRdb kept only the in-frame ones, dropping some. The sample shows around 94,000 clones, 92% of them seen only once. Germline V lookup: CDR1 SGHRS, CDR2 YFSETQ. This CDR3 spans 12 amino acids. V was trimmed by 4 bases and J by 8 bases, leaving 12 bases between them. The specimen was CD4+ T cells sorted from blood. The chain links TRBV5-1 to TRBJ1-2; no firm D call. The TCR was taken from a human donor in good health. The CDR3: CASSTRLGGYTF. The CDR3 nucleotides read TGCGCCAGCAGCACCCGACTGGGCGGCTACACCTTC.